The 31 T cell receptor beta chains below come from one sample, sequenced in a study of regulatory T cells in long-lasting Graves disease. CDR3-region Arm-PCR and iRepertoire HTBI primers produced the TCR beta libraries. MiXCR, run by TCRdb on the multiplex PCR reads, gives a single entry per CDR3 protein. The repertoire includes some 330,000 distinct CDR3 sequences, approximately 12% of them detected once, and approximately 20% sits in the top ten. The time point was: newly diagnosed GD, antithyroid drugs for less than 3 months. Extracted RNA from PBMCs served as the source of the TCR library. The data were also submitted as part of a second study, on T cells in Graves' hyperthyroidism and ophthalmopathy.

The sample here was peripheral blood mononuclear cells (PBMCs), taken at new diagnosis, from a patient treated with antithyroid drugs. The receptors stem from a woman in her late teens or twenties with Graves disease.

This clonotype was recorded at least ten times. The chain has TRBV9 and TRBJ2-7, with TRBD2 identical over 9 bases. CDR1 is SGDLS and CDR2 is YYNGEE in the germline V gene. V trimming: 0 bases; J trimming: 2 bases; junction bases outside the gene matches: 3. The CDR3 extends over 15 amino acids. The CDR3 protein is CASSVGSGRTYEQYF. In DNA form, the CDR3 reads TGTGCCAGCAGCGTAGGAAGCGGGAGGACCTACGAGCAGTACTTC.

On this clonotype itself: Lacking the conserved final phenylalanine or tryptophan, this CDR3 likely reflects a read error. The rearrangement joins TRBV2 to TRBJ1-2; D is unclear. V was clipped by 1 base and J by 2 bases, with 8 bases between them. CDR3 size: 14 residues. CDR1 and CDR2 from the germline V gene are SNHLY and FYNNEI. For the CDR3, the DNA is TGTGCCAGCAGTGAAGAACAGCTAAACTATGGCTACACCCTC. Translating gives CASSEEQLNYGYTL.

This clonotype was detected only a few times. The chain is built from TRBV5-1 and TRBJ1-5, with a weak D call TRBD1 (5 bases). CDR1 SGHRS and CDR2 YFSETQ come from the germline V gene. V was cut by 6 bases and J by 1 base, with 17 bases left in between. This CDR3 region has 16 residues. CDR3 bases: TGCGCCAGCATTATCACCGGGACTTGGAGCAATCAGCCCCAGCATTTT. This codes for CASIITGTWSNQPQHF.

The table lists this clonotype with many counts. This chain joins TRBV20-1 and TRBJ2-1; no reliable D call. Germline V gene sequence: CDR1 DFQATT, CDR2 SNEGSKA (reference sequence). V was shortened by 0 bases and J by 4 bases, with 13 bases between the two germline ends. This CDR3 contains 15 residues. CDR3 sequence (DNA): TGCAGTGCTAGAGAAGGAAGAGCTCGATACAATGAGCAGTTCTTC. This gives the protein CSAREGRARYNEQFF.

This clonotype was seen at least ten times. The chain carries TRBV11-2 and TRBJ2-7, with D possibly being TRBD1 or TRBD2 (5 bases each). The CDR3 has 15 residues. The V and J ends lost 5 bases and 5 bases respectively, with 19 bases between them. Germline CDR1 reads SGHAT; CDR2 reads FQNNGV. The CDR3: CASSPEPHGANEQYF. The CDR3 DNA follows: TGTGCCAGCAGCCCGGAGCCCCACGGGGCGAACGAGCAGTACTTC.

This clonotype was detected ten times or more. The V gene is TRBV30, the J gene TRBJ2-5; the D is unclear. Germline V CDR1 and CDR2: GTSNPN, SVGIG (reference sequence). The CDR3 totals 14 residues. V was shortened by 0 bases and J by 0 bases, with 8 bases between the two germline ends. The CDR3 DNA reads as TGTGCCTGGAGTGTGCTAGACTACCAAGAGACCCAGTACTTC. Translating gives CAWSVLDYQETQYF.

This clonotype was counted many times. This chain uses TRBV11-2 with TRBJ2-7; possible D gene TRBD1, 5 bases. Germline values: CDR1 SGHAT, CDR2 FQNNGV. V was cut by 2 bases and J by 0 bases, with 14 bases left in between. The CDR3 has 16 amino acids. The CDR3, as DNA: TGTGCCAGCAGCTTAATTGCAGGGCTCGTCTCCTACGAGCAGTACTTC. Amino acid sequence: CASSLIAGLVSYEQYF. Filled out from reference TRBV11-2 and TRBJ2-7, the complete variable domain reads EAGVAQSPRYKIIEKRQSVAFWCNPISGHATLYWYQQILGQGPKLLIQFQNNGVVDDSQLPKDRFSAERLKGVDSTLKIQPAKLEDSAVYLCASSLIAGLVSYEQYFGPGTRLTVT.

This clonotype appeared a few times. This chain connects TRBV11-3 to TRBJ1-5; 9 positions match TRBD1. The V and J ends lost 4 bases and 5 bases, in that order; junction bases with no gene match: 9. This CDR3 contains 16 residues. The germline V gene encodes CDR1 SGHNT and CDR2 YENEEA. CDR3 loop: CASSYPGTGPDQPQHF. The CDR3, as DNA: TGTGCCAGCAGCTACCCCGGGACAGGGCCGGATCAGCCCCAGCATTTT.

This clonotype has ten or more counts. The chain links TRBV20-1 to TRBJ2-7; D is perhaps TRBD2 (5 bases). CDR3 size: 14 residues. The germline gives CDR1 DFQATT, CDR2 SNEGSKA (reference sequence). V dropped 0 bases and J dropped 2 bases, with 11 bases sitting between them. CDR3 DNA sequence: TGCAGTGCTAGAGATAGTAAACTAGCCTACGAGCAGTACTTC. Protein sequence: CSARDSKLAYEQYF.

In this sample, this clonotype turned up a few times. This chain links TRBV6-5 with TRBJ1-3, with D unresolved. CDR3 size: 15 residues. V was shortened by 0 bases and J by 1 base, with 7 bases between the two germline ends. Germline CDR1 is MNHEY and CDR2 is SVGAGI. The CDR3 sequence: CASSYSADSGNTIYF. The DNA of the CDR3 is TGTGCCAGCAGTTACTCTGCAGATTCTGGAAACACCATATATTTT.

The chain joins TRBV20-1 to TRBJ2-1, with TRBD2 identical over 8 bases. Germline loops: CDR1 DFQATT, CDR2 SNEGSKA (reference sequence). This CDR3 is 14 amino acids long. V lost 1 base to trimming and J lost 8 bases; unmatched junction nucleotides: 7. This CDR3 reads CSARVSGVTYEQFF. DNA for the CDR3: TGCAGTGCTAGAGTTAGCGGGGTCACCTATGAGCAGTTCTTC.

There are a few counts of this clonotype. The chain recombines TRBV20-1 with TRBJ2-7, with D possibly TRBD1 on 5 matching bases. V gave up 4 bases and J gave up 7 bases, with 17 bases separating them. Germline values: CDR1 DFQATT, CDR2 SNEGSKA (reference sequence). This CDR3 is built from 13 residues. CDR3 in DNA: TGCAGTGCTACCCGACAGAGCCCCCTGGAGCAGTACTTC. It yields the protein CSATRQSPLEQYF.

This clonotype was picked up many times. CDR3 in DNA: TGTGCCAGCAGCCGATTGGGTCAGCCCCAGCATTTT. Translating gives CASSRLGQPQHF. The V call is TRBV3-1, the J call TRBJ1-5; no definite D call. Germline V lookup: CDR1 LGHDT, CDR2 YNNKEL (reference sequence). This CDR3 comprises 12 residues. Trimming pared 4 bases from V and 6 bases from J, leaving 7 bases between.

This clonotype was recorded many times. J is TRBJ2-1 and V is TRBV15; maybe TRBD2 (6 bases). Trimming cost V 8 bases and J 8 bases, with 19 bases left between them. Germline CDR1 is LNHNV and CDR2 is YYDKDF (reference sequence). The CDR3 is 14 residues long. CDR3 sequence reads: CATGAGLPFDEQFF. DNA of the CDR3: TGTGCCACCGGGGCCGGACTACCCTTCGATGAGCAGTTCTTC.

This clonotype was detected ten times or more. The rearrangement links TRBV7-3 to TRBJ2-2; D tentatively reads TRBD1 or TRBD2 (5 bases each). Germline V gene lookup returns CDR1 SGHTA and CDR2 FQGTGA. V lost 5 bases to trimming and J lost 10 bases, with 20 bases between them. This CDR3 region has 15 residues. This CDR3 reads CASSPPGASRLELFF. Written as DNA, the CDR3 is TGTGCCAGCAGCCCTCCTGGGGCTAGCCGATTGGAGCTGTTTTTT.

The chain uses TRBV7-2 and TRBJ2-1; no clear D. Trimming took 0 bases from V and 9 from J, leaving 12 bases between them. The CDR3 contains 14 residues. CDR1 is SGHTA, CDR2 FQGNSA, per germline. DNA for the CDR3: TGTGCCAGCAGCTTAGCGGGGTTAACCCCTGAGCAGTTCTTC. It codes for CASSLAGLTPEQFF. Filled out from reference TRBV7-2 and TRBJ2-1, the complete variable domain reads GAGVSQSPSNKVTEKGKDVELRCDPISGHTALYWYRQSLGQGLEFLIYFQGNSAPDKSGLPSDRFSAERTGGSVSTLTIQRTQQEDSAVYLCASSLAGLTPEQFFGPGTRLTVL.

This clonotype was seen at least ten times. The chain employs TRBV20-1 and TRBJ2-5; 8 bases align to TRBD2. V gave up 4 bases and J gave up 5 bases; unmatched junction bases: 9. The CDR3 length is 14 residues. Germline-derived CDR1 and CDR2 are DFQATT and SNEGSKA (reference sequence). The CDR3 is CSAMMSGGGETQYF. DNA of the CDR3: TGCAGTGCTATGATGAGCGGGGGAGGGGAGACCCAGTACTTC.

There are a few counts of this clonotype. V usage is TRBV5-1 and J usage is TRBJ1-1; D is perhaps TRBD1 (5 bases). The CDR3 runs to 18 residues. The V end lost 5 bases, the J end lost 0 bases, and 23 bases lay between the germline ends. Germline V CDR1 and CDR2: SGHRS, YFSETQ. The CDR3 sequence is CASSNGLDRAPMNTEAFF. The CDR3, as DNA: TGCGCCAGCAGTAATGGGTTAGACAGAGCCCCGATGAACACTGAAGCTTTCTTT.

This clonotype was seen many times. The rearrangement uses TRBV5-1 and TRBJ2-7; 8 bases are shared with TRBD2. The CDR3 is 15 amino acids. Unmatched junction bases numbered 12, after V lost 4 bases and J lost 6 bases. Germline V gene sequence: CDR1 SGHRS, CDR2 YFSETQ. CDR3 sequence reads: CASSVRGTSVSEQYF. In DNA form, the CDR3 reads TGCGCCAGCAGCGTCCGTGGGACTAGTGTCTCCGAGCAGTACTTC.

This clonotype was counted ten times or more. The rearrangement links TRBV10-3 to TRBJ2-2; TRBD1 matches at 9 bases. Germline V lookup: CDR1 ENHRY, CDR2 SYGVKD. Germline trimming cut 4 bases from V and 1 base from J; bases unmatched to any gene: 10. CDR3 length: 18 residues. CDR3 in DNA: TGTGCCATCAGTGGAACGAGGAGGGACAGGGTGAACACCGGGGAGCTGTTTTTT. Translated, it gives CAISGTRRDRVNTGELFF.

The chain joins TRBV11-2 to TRBJ1-4, with unresolved D. The germline gives CDR1 SGHAT, CDR2 FQNNGV. Between the trimmed V and J ends, which lost 5 bases and 0 bases, there was a span of 16 bases. The CDR3 contains 17 residues. The CDR3 DNA is TGTGCCAGCAGCCCCGTATTCTCGGTCCCAACTAATGAAAAACTGTTTTTT. It encodes CASSPVFSVPTNEKLFF.

The table lists this clonotype with many counts. The chain has TRBV5-1 and TRBJ1-5; 8 bases line up with TRBD1. The V gene end was trimmed by 4 bases and the J gene end by 6 bases; junction bases not matched to a gene: 9. Germline CDR1 is SGHRS and CDR2 is YFSETQ. The CDR3 has 15 residues. The CDR3 region is CASSMGQAAGQPQHF. The CDR3 nucleotides are TGCGCCAGCAGCATGGGACAGGCGGCGGGTCAGCCCCAGCATTTT.

This sequence joins TRBV7-9 and TRBJ1-4; D is undetermined. This CDR3 is 15 amino acids long. The ends were cut back, 5 bases at V and 7 bases at J, with 17 bases in the middle. Germline CDR1 and CDR2: SEHNR and FQNEAQ (reference sequence). The CDR3 sequence is CASSMGARVSEKLFF. CDR3 DNA: TGTGCCAGCAGCATGGGAGCCCGGGTTTCTGAAAAACTGTTTTTT.

This clonotype was found many times. This chain uses TRBV20-1 with TRBJ2-4, with 11 bases identical to TRBD2. Germline V gene sequence: CDR1 DFQATT, CDR2 SNEGSKA (reference sequence). The junction had 13 bases not matched to a gene; V was cut back by 6 bases and J by 6 bases. The CDR3 covers 16 residues. The DNA of the CDR3 is TGCAGTGCCGGGACTAGCGGTCTTCCTGGTGGAAACATTCAGTACTTC. It encodes CSAGTSGLPGGNIQYF.

Of note for this clonotype: This may be a read error, as it is one base from a much larger clone. This chain links TRBV20-1 with TRBJ2-5; the D is unclear. The germline gives CDR1 DFQATT, CDR2 SNEGSKA (reference sequence). The CDR3 consists of 13 residues. V lost 3 bases and J lost 4, with 12 bases in between. CDR3 nucleotide sequence: TGCAGTGCTAGTAGTACTATTCGAGAGACCCAGTACTTC. Protein: CSASSTIRETQYF.

This clonotype showed up many times. This sequence joins TRBV12-3 or TRBV12-4 and TRBJ2-3; 7 positions match TRBD2. This CDR3 region has 14 residues. The V and J ends lost 5 bases and 6 bases, in that order; junction bases with no gene match: 8. The CDR3 here is CASSTSGRWDTQYF. In nucleotides, the CDR3 is TGTGCCAGCAGTACCTCCGGGAGGTGGGATACGCAGTATTTT.

In this sample, this clonotype turned up a few times. In nucleotides, the CDR3 is TGCAGTGCCCCCCTCGGGGGGGGCGAGCAGTACGTC. Amino acid sequence: CSAPLGGGEQYV. The chain joins TRBV20-1 to TRBJ2-7, with 8 bases matching TRBD2. The V and J ends lost 6 bases and 6 bases, in that order; junction bases with no gene match: 7. From germline, CDR1 is DFQATT and CDR2 SNEGSKA (reference sequence). The CDR3 has 12 residues.

The chain is built from TRBV2 and TRBJ1-1; TRBD1 aligns across 9 bases. This CDR3 has 15 amino acids. J lost 1 base, V lost 6 bases, and 6 bases had no gene match. Germline V gives CDR1 SNHLY, CDR2 FYNNEI. The DNA for the CDR3 is TGTGCCAGCAGGGGGACAGGGACGGCGAACACTGAAGCTTTCTTT. It codes for CASRGTGTANTEAFF.

There are many counts of this clonotype. The chain uses TRBV7-9 and TRBJ2-2; no reliable D call. The length of the CDR3 is 15 residues. From germline, CDR1 is SEHNR and CDR2 FQNEAQ (reference sequence). V was trimmed by 5 bases and J by 1 base, leaving 11 bases between them. The CDR3: CASSPLMENTGELFF. DNA of the CDR3: TGTGCCAGCAGCCCTTTGATGGAGAACACCGGGGAGCTGTTTTTT.

This clonotype appeared many times. The chain employs TRBV20-1 and TRBJ2-7; the D is unclear. The CDR3 runs 15 residues. The germline gives CDR1 DFQATT, CDR2 SNEGSKA (reference sequence). Trimming left V 0 bases short and J 4 bases short, with 16 bases between. CDR3 in amino acids: CSAREYSGYLYEQYF. The CDR3 nucleotides read TGCAGTGCTAGAGAATATTCCGGTTACCTTTACGAGCAGTACTTC.

V is TRBV7-8 and J is TRBJ1-5; a weak D match, TRBD1 (5 bases). The CDR3 covers 15 residues. Germline V gene lookup returns CDR1 SGHVS and CDR2 FQNEAQ. The V gene lost 5 bases and the J gene lost 3 bases, with 14 bases spanning the gap. The CDR3 sequence is CASSIGTHDNQPQHF. The DNA of the CDR3 is TGTGCCAGCAGCATCGGGACCCATGACAATCAGCCCCAGCATTTT.